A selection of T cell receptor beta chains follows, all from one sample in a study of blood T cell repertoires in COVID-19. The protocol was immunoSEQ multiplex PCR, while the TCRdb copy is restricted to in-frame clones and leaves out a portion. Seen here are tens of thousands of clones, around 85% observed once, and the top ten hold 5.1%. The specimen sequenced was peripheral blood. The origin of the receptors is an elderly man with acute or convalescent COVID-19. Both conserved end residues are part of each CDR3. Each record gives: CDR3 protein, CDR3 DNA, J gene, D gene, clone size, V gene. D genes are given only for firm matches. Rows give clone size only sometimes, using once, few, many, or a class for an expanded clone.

CDR3aa: CASEAESSYEQYF
CDR3nt: TGTGCCAGCGAGGCAGAATCTTCCTACGAGCAGTACTTC
j_gene: TRBJ2-7
d_gene: .
abundance: .
v_gene: TRBV2

CDR3aa: CASSLEVSGGADTEAFF
CDR3nt: TGTGCCAGCAGCCTGGAGGTGTCAGGGGGCGCCGACACTGAAGCTTTCTTT
j_gene: TRBJ1-1
d_gene: TRBD1
abundance: .
v_gene: TRBV5-6

CDR3aa: CASSARRTYNTGELFF
CDR3nt: TGTGCCAGCAGTGCTAGGCGGACTTACAACACCGGGGAGCTGTTTTTT
j_gene: TRBJ2-2
d_gene: .
abundance: .
v_gene: TRBV2

CDR3aa: CATTPGTRGPLSNQPQHF
CDR3nt: TGTGCCACCACACCCGGGACAAGGGGTCCCTTAAGCAATCAGCCCCAGCATTTT
j_gene: TRBJ1-5
d_gene: .
abundance: .
v_gene: TRBV2

CDR3aa: CASSLILTADYGYTF
CDR3nt: TGTGCCAGCAGCTTAATCCTTACAGCGGACTATGGCTACACCTTC
j_gene: TRBJ1-2
d_gene: .
abundance: .
v_gene: TRBV7-2

CDR3aa: CASSSDILEPQHF
CDR3nt: TGTGCCAGCAGCTCGGACATTCTTGAGCCCCAGCATTTT
j_gene: TRBJ1-5
d_gene: .
abundance: .
v_gene: TRBV6-5

CDR3aa: CASSSDLGNEQFF
CDR3nt: TGTGCCAGCAGCTCTGACCTAGGTAATGAGCAGTTCTTC
j_gene: TRBJ2-1
d_gene: .
abundance: .
v_gene: TRBV7-6

CDR3aa: CASSYNRVAFF
CDR3nt: TGTGCCAGCAGTTACAACAGGGTAGCTTTCTTT
j_gene: TRBJ1-1
d_gene: .
abundance: once
v_gene: TRBV6-5

CDR3aa: CASSPRVRDNEFF
CDR3nt: TGTGCCAGCAGCCCAAGGGTGAGGGACAACGAGTTCTTC
j_gene: TRBJ2-1
d_gene: .
abundance: .
v_gene: TRBV7-2

CDR3aa: CASSVAGGAKTQYF
CDR3nt: TGTGCCAGCAGCGTAGCTGGGGGCGCAAAGACCCAGTACTTC
j_gene: TRBJ2-5
d_gene: .
abundance: .
v_gene: TRBV9

CDR3aa: CASSEDPSGGTYEQYF
CDR3nt: TGCGCCAGCAGCGAGGACCCTAGCGGGGGGACCTACGAGCAGTACTTC
j_gene: TRBJ2-7
d_gene: TRBD2
abundance: .
v_gene: TRBV5-1